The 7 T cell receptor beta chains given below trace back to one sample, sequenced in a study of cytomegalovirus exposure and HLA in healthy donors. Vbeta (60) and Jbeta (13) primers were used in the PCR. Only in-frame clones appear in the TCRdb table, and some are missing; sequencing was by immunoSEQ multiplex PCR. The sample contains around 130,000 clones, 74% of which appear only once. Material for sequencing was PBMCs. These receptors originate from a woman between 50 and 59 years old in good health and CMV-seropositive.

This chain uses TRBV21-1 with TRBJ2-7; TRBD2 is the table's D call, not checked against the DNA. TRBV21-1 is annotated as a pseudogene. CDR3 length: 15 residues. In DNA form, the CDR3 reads TGTGCCAGCAGCAAATTTTTTCAGGGGAGGGAAGAGCAGTACTTC. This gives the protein CASSKFFQGREEQYF.

Here the CDR3 reads CASSSIPDEQFF. Here the CDR3 DNA reads TGTGCCAGCAGCTCCATACCGGATGAGCAGTTCTTC. The chain is built from TRBV5-4 and TRBJ2-1; D not certain. Germline CDR1 SGHNT, CDR2 YYREEE (reference sequence). The CDR3 runs to 12 residues. The ends were cut back, 3 bases at V and 8 bases at J, with 9 bases in the middle.

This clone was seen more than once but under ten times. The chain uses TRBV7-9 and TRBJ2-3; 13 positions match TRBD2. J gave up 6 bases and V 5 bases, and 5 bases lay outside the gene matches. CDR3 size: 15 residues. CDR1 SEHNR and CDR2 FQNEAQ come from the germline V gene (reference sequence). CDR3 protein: CASSRGLAGMDTQYF. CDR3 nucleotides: TGTGCCAGCAGCAGGGGACTAGCGGGGATGGATACGCAGTATTTT.

The CDR3 protein is CASKLGGADYGYTF. The DNA for the CDR3 is TGCGCCAGCAAACTAGGGGGCGCGGACTATGGCTACACCTTC. This sequence joins TRBV5-1 and TRBJ1-2; 7 positions agree with TRBD1. Trimming removed 6 bases from V and 3 bases from J; junction bases left unmatched: 8. The CDR3 covers 14 residues. Per germline, CDR1 SGHRS and CDR2 YFSETQ.

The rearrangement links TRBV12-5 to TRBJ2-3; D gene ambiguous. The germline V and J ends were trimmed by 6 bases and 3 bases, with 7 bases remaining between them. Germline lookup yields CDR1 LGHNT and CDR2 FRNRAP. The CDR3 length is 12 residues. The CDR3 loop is CASGSLTDTQYF. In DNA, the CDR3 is TGTGCTAGTGGCTCCCTTACAGATACGCAGTATTTT.

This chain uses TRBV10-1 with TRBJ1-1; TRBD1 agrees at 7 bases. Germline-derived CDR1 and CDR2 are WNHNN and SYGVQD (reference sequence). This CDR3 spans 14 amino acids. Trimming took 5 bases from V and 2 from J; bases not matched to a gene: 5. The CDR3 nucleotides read TGCGCCAGCAGTTCGGACAGGTCAAACACTGAAGCTTTCTTT. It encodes CASSSDRSNTEAFF.

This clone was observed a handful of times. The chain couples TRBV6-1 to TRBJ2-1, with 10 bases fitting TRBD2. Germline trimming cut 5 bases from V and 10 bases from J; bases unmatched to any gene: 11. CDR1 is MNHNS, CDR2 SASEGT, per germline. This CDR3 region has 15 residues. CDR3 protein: CASSSGASGGGEQFF. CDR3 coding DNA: TGTGCCAGCAGTTCAGGGGCTAGCGGGGGAGGGGAGCAGTTCTTC.